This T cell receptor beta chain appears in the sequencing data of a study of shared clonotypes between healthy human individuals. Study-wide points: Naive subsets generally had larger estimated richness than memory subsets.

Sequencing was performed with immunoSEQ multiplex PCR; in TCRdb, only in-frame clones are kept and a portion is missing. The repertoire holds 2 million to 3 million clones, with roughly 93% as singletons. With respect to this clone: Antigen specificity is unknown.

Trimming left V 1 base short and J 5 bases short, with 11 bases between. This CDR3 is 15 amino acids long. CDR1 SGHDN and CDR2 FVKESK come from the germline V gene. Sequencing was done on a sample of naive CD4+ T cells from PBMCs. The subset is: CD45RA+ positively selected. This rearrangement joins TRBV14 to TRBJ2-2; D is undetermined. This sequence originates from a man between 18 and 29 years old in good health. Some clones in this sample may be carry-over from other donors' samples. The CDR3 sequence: CASSQVAYTTGELFF. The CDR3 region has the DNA TGTGCCAGCAGCCAAGTAGCCTATACGACCGGGGAGCTGTTTTTT.